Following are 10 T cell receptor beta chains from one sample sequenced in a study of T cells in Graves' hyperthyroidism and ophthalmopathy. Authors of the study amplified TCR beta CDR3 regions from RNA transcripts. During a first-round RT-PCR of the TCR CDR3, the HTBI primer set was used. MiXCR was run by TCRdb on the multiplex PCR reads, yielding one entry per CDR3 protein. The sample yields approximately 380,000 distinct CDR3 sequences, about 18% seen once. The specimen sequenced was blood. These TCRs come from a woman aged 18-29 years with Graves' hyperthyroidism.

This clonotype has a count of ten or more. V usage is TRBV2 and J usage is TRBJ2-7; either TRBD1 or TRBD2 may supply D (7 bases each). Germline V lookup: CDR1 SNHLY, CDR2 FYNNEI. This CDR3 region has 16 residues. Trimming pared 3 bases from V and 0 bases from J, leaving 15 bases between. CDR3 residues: CASSDQGGTSSYEQYF. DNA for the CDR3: TGTGCCAGCAGTGATCAGGGGGGGACGAGCTCCTACGAGCAGTACTTC. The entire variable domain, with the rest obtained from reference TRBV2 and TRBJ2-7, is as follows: EPEVTQTPSHQVTQMGQEVILRCVPISNHLYFYWYRQILGQKVEFLVSFYNNEISEKSEIFDDQFSVERPDGSNFTLKIRSTKLEDSAMYFCASSDQGGTSSYEQYFGPGTRLTVT.

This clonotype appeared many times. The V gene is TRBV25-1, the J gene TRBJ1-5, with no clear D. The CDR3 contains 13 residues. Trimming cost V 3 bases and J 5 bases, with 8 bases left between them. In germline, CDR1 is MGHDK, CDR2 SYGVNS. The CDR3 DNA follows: TGTGCCAGCAGTGAGGGGTATTATCAGCCCCAGCATTTT. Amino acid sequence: CASSEGYYQPQHF.

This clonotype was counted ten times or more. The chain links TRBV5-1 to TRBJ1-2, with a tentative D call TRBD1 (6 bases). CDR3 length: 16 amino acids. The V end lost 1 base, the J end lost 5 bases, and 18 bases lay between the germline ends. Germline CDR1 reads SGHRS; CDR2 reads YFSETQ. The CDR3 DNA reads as TGCGCCAGCAGCTTGTCGGGCAGGGGAGACCGTTATGGCTACACCTTC. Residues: CASSLSGRGDRYGYTF. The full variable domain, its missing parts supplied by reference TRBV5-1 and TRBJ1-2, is KAGVTQTPRYLIKTRGQQVTLSCSPISGHRSVSWYQQTPGQGLQFLFEYFSETQRNKGNFPGRFSGRQFSNSRSEMNVSTLELGDSALYLCASSLSGRGDRYGYTFGSGTRLTVV.

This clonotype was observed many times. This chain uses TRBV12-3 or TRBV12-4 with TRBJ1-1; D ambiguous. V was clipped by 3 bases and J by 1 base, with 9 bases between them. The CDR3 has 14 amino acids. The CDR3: CASSFGNQNTEAFF. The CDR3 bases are TGTGCCAGCAGTTTCGGAAACCAGAACACTGAAGCTTTCTTT.

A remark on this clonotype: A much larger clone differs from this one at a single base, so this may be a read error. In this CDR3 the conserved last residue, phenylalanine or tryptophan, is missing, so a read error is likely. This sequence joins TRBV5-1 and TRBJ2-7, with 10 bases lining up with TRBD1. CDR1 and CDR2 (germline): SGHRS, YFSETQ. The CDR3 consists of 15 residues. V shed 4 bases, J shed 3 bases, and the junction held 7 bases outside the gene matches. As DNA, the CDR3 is TGCGCCAGCAGCAGACAGGGGGCAAAAGACTACGAGCAGTACTAC. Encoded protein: CASSRQGAKDYEQYY.

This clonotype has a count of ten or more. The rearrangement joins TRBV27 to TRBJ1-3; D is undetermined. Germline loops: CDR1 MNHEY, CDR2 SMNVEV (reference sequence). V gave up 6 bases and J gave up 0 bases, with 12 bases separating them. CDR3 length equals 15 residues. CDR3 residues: CASSRKVDSGNTIYF. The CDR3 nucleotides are TGTGCCAGCAGCAGGAAGGTAGACTCTGGAAACACCATATATTTT.

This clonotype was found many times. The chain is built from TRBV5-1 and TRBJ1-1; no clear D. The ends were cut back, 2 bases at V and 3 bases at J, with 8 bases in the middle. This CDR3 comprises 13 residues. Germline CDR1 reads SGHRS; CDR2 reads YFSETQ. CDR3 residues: CASSFIGDTEAFF. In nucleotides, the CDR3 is TGCGCCAGCAGCTTCATCGGGGACACTGAAGCTTTCTTT.

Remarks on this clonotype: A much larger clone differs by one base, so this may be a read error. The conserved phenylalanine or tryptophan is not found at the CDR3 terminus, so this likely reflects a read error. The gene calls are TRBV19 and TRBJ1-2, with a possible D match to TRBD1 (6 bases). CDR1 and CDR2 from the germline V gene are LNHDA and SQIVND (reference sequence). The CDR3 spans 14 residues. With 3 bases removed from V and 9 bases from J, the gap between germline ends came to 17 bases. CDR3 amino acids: CASSINIRGRSYTL. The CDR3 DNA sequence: TGTGCCAGTAGTATCAACATCAGGGGCAGGAGCTACACCTTG.

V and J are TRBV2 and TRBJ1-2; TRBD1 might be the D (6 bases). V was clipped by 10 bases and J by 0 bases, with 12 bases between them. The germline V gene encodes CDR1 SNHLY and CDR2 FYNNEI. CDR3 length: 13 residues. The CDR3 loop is CAIVQGTNYGYTF. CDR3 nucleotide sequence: TGTGCCATCGTACAGGGAACTAACTATGGCTACACCTTC.

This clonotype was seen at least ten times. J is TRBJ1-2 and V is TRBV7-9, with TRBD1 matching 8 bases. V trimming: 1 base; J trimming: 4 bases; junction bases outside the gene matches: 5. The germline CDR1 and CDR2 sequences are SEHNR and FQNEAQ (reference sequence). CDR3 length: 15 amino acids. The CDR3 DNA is TGTGCCAGCAGCTTAGGGGCCGGGACAGGCTATGGCTACACCTTC. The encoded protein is CASSLGAGTGYGYTF.